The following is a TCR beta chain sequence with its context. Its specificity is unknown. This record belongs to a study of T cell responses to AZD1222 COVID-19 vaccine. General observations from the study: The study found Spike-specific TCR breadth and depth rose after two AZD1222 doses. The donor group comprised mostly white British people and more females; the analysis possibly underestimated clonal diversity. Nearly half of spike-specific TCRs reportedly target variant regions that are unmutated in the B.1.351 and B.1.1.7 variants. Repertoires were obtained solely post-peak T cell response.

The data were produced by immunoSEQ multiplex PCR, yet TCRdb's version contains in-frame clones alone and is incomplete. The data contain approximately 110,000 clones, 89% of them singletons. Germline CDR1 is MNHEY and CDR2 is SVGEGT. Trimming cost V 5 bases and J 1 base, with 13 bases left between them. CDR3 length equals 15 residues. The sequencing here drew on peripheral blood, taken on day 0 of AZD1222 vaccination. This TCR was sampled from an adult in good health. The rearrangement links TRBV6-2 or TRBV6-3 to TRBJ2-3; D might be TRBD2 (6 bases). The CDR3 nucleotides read TGTGCCAGCAGTGCGGAGGTAGCGGGCACAGATACGCAGTATTTT. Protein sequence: CASSAEVAGTDTQYF.